The 10 T cell receptor beta chains below all came from one sample that was sequenced in a study of blood T cell repertoires in COVID-19. Assay: immunoSEQ multiplex PCR; the TCRdb copy retains only in-frame clones and omits some. Found here are some 200,000 clones, roughly 79% of them singletons; the top ten hold roughly 9.6%. Sequencing input: peripheral blood. These TCRs come from a woman aged 40-49 years with COVID-19, enrolled during active disease.

In its sample, this clone was seen a few times. The chain has TRBV15 and TRBJ2-5; D not certain. V was trimmed by 5 bases and J by 5 bases, leaving 12 bases between them. Germline CDR1 is LNHNV and CDR2 is YYDKDF (reference sequence). The CDR3 is 13 residues long. The DNA for the CDR3 is TGTGCCACCAGCCGACTGACGGGTGAGACCCAGTACTTC. This codes for CATSRLTGETQYF.

The rearrangement links TRBV5-5 to TRBJ1-1; no clear D gene. Germline CDR1 and CDR2: SGHKS and YYEKEE (reference sequence). This CDR3 contains 12 residues. Trimming removed 4 bases from V and 3 bases from J, with 7 bases in between. CDR3 DNA: TGTGCCAGCAGCCTCGCGTACACTGAAGCTTTCTTT. This codes for CASSLAYTEAFF.

This clone was counted only a few times. The V call is TRBV19, the J call TRBJ2-3, with 9 nucleotides matching TRBD2. Germline V lookup: CDR1 LNHDA, CDR2 SQIVND (reference sequence). The CDR3 extends over 17 amino acids. Trimming cost V 3 bases and J 0 bases; bases outside gene matches: 7. The CDR3 DNA is TGTGCCAGTAGTATTTTCCTCACTAGCGGGAGCACAGATACGCAGTATTTT. Protein: CASSIFLTSGSTDTQYF.

V gene TRBV30 combines with J gene TRBJ2-7; D gene unclear. Germline loops: CDR1 GTSNPN, CDR2 SVGIG (reference sequence). V was pared by 0 bases and J by 5 bases, with 5 bases between. CDR3 size: 11 residues. The CDR3 DNA sequence: TGTGCCTGGAGTGTAGGAGACGAGCAGTACTTC. It yields the protein CAWSVGDEQYF.

The chain uses TRBV5-7 and TRBJ1-1; 10 bases align to TRBD1. TRBV5-7 is sorted into the ORF group, with uncertain function. The CDR3 runs 13 residues. The trim removed 4 bases at V and 5 bases at J, leaving 2 bases unmatched. CDR3 coding DNA: TGTGCCAGCAGCAGACAGGGGGCGACTGAAGCTTTCTTT. It encodes CASSRQGATEAFF.

This rearrangement joins TRBV10-3 to TRBJ1-5, with 7 bases lining up with TRBD1. V was pared by 2 bases and J by 4 bases, with 14 bases of the junction left unmatched. The germline gives CDR1 ENHRY, CDR2 SYGVKD. CDR3 length: 18 amino acids. The CDR3 spells CAISEAPSGGSGNQPQHF. CDR3 DNA: TGTGCCATCAGTGAGGCACCTTCAGGGGGAAGCGGAAATCAGCCCCAGCATTTT.

The CDR3 sequence: CASRDRGSEKLFF. The CDR3 nucleotides read TGTGCCAGCAGGGACAGGGGGTCCGAAAAACTGTTTTTT. The V and J genes are TRBV14 and TRBJ1-4; TRBD1 matches 10 bases. Germline CDR1 reads SGHDN; CDR2 reads FVKESK. This CDR3 is built from 13 residues. V lost 6 bases, J lost 8 bases, and 3 bases stayed unmatched.

This chain uses TRBV15 with TRBJ2-2; D is possibly TRBD1 (6 bases). The CDR3 has 15 residues. Germline CDR1 LNHNV, CDR2 YYDKDF (reference sequence). V was shortened by 1 base and J by 1 base, with 7 bases between the two germline ends. Here the CDR3 reads CATSRGQENTGELFF. The CDR3 DNA reads as TGTGCCACCAGCAGAGGACAGGAGAACACCGGGGAGCTGTTTTTT. Filled out from reference TRBV15 and TRBJ2-2, the complete variable domain reads DAMVIQNPRYQVTQFGKPVTLSCSQTLNHNVMYWYQQKSSQAPKLLFHYYDKDFNNEADTPDNFQSRRPNTSFCFLDIRSPGLGDTAMYLCATSRGQENTGELFFGEGSRLTVL.

The gene calls are TRBV29-1 and TRBJ1-1; 8 bases are shared with TRBD1. V lost 0 bases and J lost 5; bases outside the gene matches: 5. Germline assignment: CDR1 SQVTM and CDR2 ANQGSEA. The CDR3 sequence is 14 residues long. In nucleotides, the CDR3 is TGCAGCGTTGAAGAGCAGGGGGCGAGTACTGAAGCTTTCTTT. It translates to CSVEEQGASTEAFF.

The genes are TRBV9 and TRBJ1-4; 7 nucleotides match TRBD1. J gave up 6 bases and V 0 bases, and 5 bases lay outside the gene matches. The germline CDR1 and CDR2 sequences are SGDLS and YYNGEE. The CDR3 covers 15 residues. This CDR3 is CASSVESTGDEKLFF. The CDR3 DNA reads as TGTGCCAGCAGCGTAGAAAGTACAGGGGATGAAAAACTGTTTTTT.